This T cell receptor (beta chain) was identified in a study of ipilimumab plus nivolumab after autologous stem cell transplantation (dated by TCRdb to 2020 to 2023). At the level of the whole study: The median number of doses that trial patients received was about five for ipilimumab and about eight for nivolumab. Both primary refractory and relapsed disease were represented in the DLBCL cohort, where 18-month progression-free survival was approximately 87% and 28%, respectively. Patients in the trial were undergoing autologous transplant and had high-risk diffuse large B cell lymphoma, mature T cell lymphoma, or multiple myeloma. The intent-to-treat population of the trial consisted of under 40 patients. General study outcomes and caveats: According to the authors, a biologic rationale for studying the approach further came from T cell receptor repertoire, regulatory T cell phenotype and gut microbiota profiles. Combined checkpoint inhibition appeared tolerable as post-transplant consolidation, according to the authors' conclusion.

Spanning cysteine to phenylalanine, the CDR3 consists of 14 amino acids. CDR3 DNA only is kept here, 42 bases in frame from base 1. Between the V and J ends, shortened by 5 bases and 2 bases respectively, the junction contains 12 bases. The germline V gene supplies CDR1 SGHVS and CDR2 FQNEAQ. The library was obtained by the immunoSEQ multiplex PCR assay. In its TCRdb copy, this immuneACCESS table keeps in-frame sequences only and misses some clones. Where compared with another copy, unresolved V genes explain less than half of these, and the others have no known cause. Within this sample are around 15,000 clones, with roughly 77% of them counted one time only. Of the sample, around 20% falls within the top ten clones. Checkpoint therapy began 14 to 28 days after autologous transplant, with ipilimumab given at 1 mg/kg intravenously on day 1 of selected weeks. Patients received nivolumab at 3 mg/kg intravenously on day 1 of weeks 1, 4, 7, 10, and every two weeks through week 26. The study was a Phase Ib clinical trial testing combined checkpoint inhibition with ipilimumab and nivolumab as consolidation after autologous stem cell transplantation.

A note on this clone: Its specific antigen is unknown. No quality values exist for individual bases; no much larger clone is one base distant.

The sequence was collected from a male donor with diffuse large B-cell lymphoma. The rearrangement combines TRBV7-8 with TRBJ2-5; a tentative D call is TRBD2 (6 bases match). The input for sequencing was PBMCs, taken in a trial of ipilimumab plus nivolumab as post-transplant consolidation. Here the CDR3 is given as CASSKAGTQETQYF. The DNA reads TGTGCCAGCAGCAAGGCGGGAACTCAAGAGACCCAGTACTTC.